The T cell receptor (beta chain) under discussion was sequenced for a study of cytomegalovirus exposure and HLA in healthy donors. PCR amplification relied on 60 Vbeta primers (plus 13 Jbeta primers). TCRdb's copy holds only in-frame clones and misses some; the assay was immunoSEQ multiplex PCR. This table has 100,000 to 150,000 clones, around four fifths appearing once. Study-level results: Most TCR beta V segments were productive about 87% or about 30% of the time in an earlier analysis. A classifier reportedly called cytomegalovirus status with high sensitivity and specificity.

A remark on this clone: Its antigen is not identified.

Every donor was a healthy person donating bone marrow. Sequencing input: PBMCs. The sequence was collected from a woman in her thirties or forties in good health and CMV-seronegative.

The DNA of the CDR3 is TGCGCCAGCAGCCCTGAGTCGGGACTAGCGGGCCATGAGCAGTTCTTC. This codes for CASSPESGLAGHEQFF. The rearrangement links TRBV5-1 to TRBJ2-1; 12 nucleotides line up with TRBD2. This CDR3 is 16 amino acids long. Germline V CDR1 and CDR2: SGHRS, YFSETQ. With 4 bases clipped from V and 8 bases from J, the junction kept 10 bases outside the gene matches.